The 26 T cell receptor beta chains below were found in one sample sequenced in a study of TIL therapy for anti-PD-1-resistant metastatic lung cancer. Specified time point: pre-treatment sample, taken before nivolumab and TIL therapy. Tumor tissue came from excised metastases, mostly pleural nodules or supraclavicular lymph nodes. The libraries were made with immunoSEQ v3. The data were produced by immunoSEQ multiplex PCR, yet TCRdb's version contains in-frame clones alone and is incomplete. The repertoire holds about 50,000 clones, 60% to 85% seen once, with 5.6% in the top ten. The starting material was tumor tissue, obtained at baseline. These receptor sequences come from a person aged 25 to 85 with non-small cell lung cancer.

The J gene is TRBJ2-7, the V gene TRBV7-8; 9 bases are a match to TRBD1. The CDR3 has 16 amino acids. V dropped 5 bases and J dropped 4; count of bases not matched to a gene: 12. Germline CDR1 and CDR2: SGHVS and FQNEAQ. CDR3 nucleotides: TGTGCCAGCAGCCTCGGGACAGGGACGATCGGGTACGAGCAGTACTTC. Its translation: CASSLGTGTIGYEQYF.

The V call is TRBV2, the J call TRBJ2-5; 9 nucleotides align to TRBD1. V was pared by 1 base and J by 4 bases, with 4 bases of the junction left unmatched. CDR3 length: 15 amino acids. Per the germline V gene, CDR1 is SNHLY and CDR2 is FYNNEI. Written as DNA, the CDR3 is TGTGCCAGCAGTGAAGTAACAGGGGGCGGAGAGACCCAGTACTTC. Amino acid sequence: CASSEVTGGGETQYF.

This clone occurred once. This rearrangement joins TRBV27 to TRBJ1-5; the match to TRBD1 covers 7 bases. J lost 6 bases, V lost 3 bases, and 5 bases had no gene match. Germline CDR1 MNHEY, CDR2 SMNVEV (reference sequence). The CDR3 length is 14 residues. CDR3 bases: TGTGCCAGCAGTTTCCAGGGGGGCTCTCAGCCCCAGCATTTT. Encoded protein: CASSFQGGSQPQHF.

The chain employs TRBV21-1 and TRBJ2-7. TRBV21-1 is a documented pseudogene. The CDR3 spans 15 residues. The CDR3 DNA sequence: TGTGCCAGCAGCAAGAAGGGTTTCGCGAGCTACGAGCAGTACTTC. Its translation: CASSKKGFASYEQYF.

The chain has TRBV11-1 and TRBJ1-1; 10 nucleotides match TRBD1. V shed 1 base, J shed 5 bases, and the junction held 7 bases outside the gene matches. CDR3 length equals 16 residues. In germline, CDR1 is SGHAT, CDR2 FQDESV (reference sequence). The chain's CDR3 is CASSLDFGQGGTEAFF. CDR3 nucleotide sequence: TGTGCCAGCAGCTTAGACTTTGGACAGGGGGGAACTGAAGCTTTCTTT.

This clone occurred a few times. V usage is TRBV2 and J usage is TRBJ1-3; a weak D match, TRBD1 (5 bases). Germline V gene lookup returns CDR1 SNHLY and CDR2 FYNNEI. The CDR3 contains 14 residues. V lost 9 bases to trimming and J lost 0 bases, with 12 bases between them. The CDR3 spells CARSRGDSGNTIYF. CDR3 nucleotides: TGTGCCAGAAGCCGGGGGGACTCTGGAAACACCATATATTTT.

The chain employs TRBV28 and TRBJ1-5; no clear D. This CDR3 region has 16 residues. V lost 2 bases and J lost 1, with 12 bases in between. Germline V gene sequence: CDR1 MDHEN, CDR2 SYDVKM. The CDR3 nucleotides are TGTGCCAGCAGTTTACCGACACGTGAGAGCAATCAGCCCCAGCATTTT. This gives the protein CASSLPTRESNQPQHF.

The rearrangement uses TRBV5-1 and TRBJ2-7, with D tentatively TRBD1 (6 bases). Germline CDR1 is SGHRS and CDR2 is YFSETQ. Deletions cut 3 bases from V and 8 bases from J, with 15 bases between. The CDR3 runs to 13 residues. CDR3 region: CASSSGTSTKQYF. The CDR3 nucleotides read TGCGCCAGCAGCTCCGGGACAAGTACGAAGCAGTACTTC.

V is TRBV28 and J is TRBJ1-5; D ambiguous. The germline V gene encodes CDR1 MDHEN and CDR2 SYDVKM. The germline V and J ends were trimmed by 8 bases and 3 bases, with 14 bases remaining between them. The CDR3 loop spans 14 amino acids. CDR3 amino acids: CASLRSTNNQPQHF. The CDR3 nucleotides read TGTGCCAGCCTGAGGTCGACAAACAATCAGCCCCAGCATTTT.

V gene TRBV14 combines with J gene TRBJ2-5; 8 bases line up with TRBD2. The V segment lost 4 bases and the J segment 5 bases; nucleotides outside the gene matches: 12. This CDR3 spans 16 amino acids. The germline gives CDR1 SGHDN, CDR2 FVKESK. CDR3 sequence reads: CASSPLGASGSETQYF. The CDR3 DNA reads TGTGCCAGCAGCCCCCTTGGAGCTAGCGGGTCGGAGACCCAGTACTTC. Complete variable domain (other parts from reference TRBV14 and TRBJ2-5): EAGVTQFPSHSVIEKGQTVTLRCDPISGHDNLYWYRRVMGKEIKFLLHFVKESKQDESGMPNNRFLAERTGGTYSTLKVQPAELEDSGVYFCASSPLGASGSETQYFGPGTRLLVL.

The rearrangement uses TRBV9 and TRBJ2-1; 8 bases agree with TRBD2. This CDR3 is 15 amino acids long. The trim removed 4 bases at V and 6 bases at J, leaving 9 bases unmatched. Per the germline V gene, CDR1 is SGDLS and CDR2 is YYNGEE. The CDR3 reads CASSLTGTRSNEQFF. The CDR3 DNA reads TGTGCCAGCAGCCTCACCGGGACTAGAAGCAATGAGCAGTTCTTC. The variable domain in full, with the rest retrieved from reference TRBV9 and TRBJ2-1, is DSGVTQTPKHLITATGQRVTLRCSPRSGDLSVYWYQQSLDQGLQFLIQYYNGEERAKGNILERFSAQQFPDLHSELNLSSLELGDSALYFCASSLTGTRSNEQFFGPGTRLTVL.

The chain couples TRBV6-5 to TRBJ2-7, with D unresolved. Trimming shortened V by 5 bases and J by 3 bases, and 5 bases separated the two germline ends. The CDR3 extends over 11 amino acids. Germline loops: CDR1 MNHEY, CDR2 SVGAGI. DNA of the CDR3: TGTGCCAGCAGTAACGGCTACGAGCAGTACTTC. It is translated as CASSNGYEQYF.

The chain is built from TRBV6-5 and TRBJ2-2; no firm D call. V was cut by 2 bases and J by 5 bases, with 6 bases left in between. The CDR3 has 13 amino acids. CDR1 is MNHEY, CDR2 SVGAGI, per germline. CDR3 sequence: CASSYVRTGELFF. The CDR3 coding sequence is TGTGCCAGCAGTTACGTGCGTACCGGGGAGCTGTTTTTT.

The chain joins TRBV28 to TRBJ2-5, with D possibly TRBD2 on 5 matching bases. The V end was cut by 6 bases, the J end by 4 bases, with 15 bases between. The CDR3 is 14 amino acids. Germline assignment: CDR1 MDHEN and CDR2 SYDVKM. This chain's CDR3 is CASSEGLLGETQYF. The CDR3 DNA follows: TGTGCCAGCAGCGAGGGCCTACTGGGAGAGACCCAGTACTTC.

The chain employs TRBV12-5 and TRBJ2-5; TRBD1 agrees at 9 bases. CDR1 and CDR2 from the germline V gene are LGHNT and FRNRAP. V was pared by 5 bases and J by 2 bases, with 6 bases of the junction left unmatched. The CDR3 contains 15 residues. The CDR3 sequence is CASGPGTGPQETQYF. The CDR3 coding sequence is TGTGCTAGTGGTCCCGGGACAGGGCCTCAAGAGACCCAGTACTTC.

The gene calls are TRBV19 and TRBJ1-2; 7 bases line up with TRBD1. The CDR3 loop spans 16 amino acids. The V gene end was trimmed by 6 bases and the J gene end by 5 bases; junction bases not matched to a gene: 15. Germline V gene lookup returns CDR1 LNHDA and CDR2 SQIVND (reference sequence). CDR3 in DNA: TGTGCCAGTAGCAATTTTCCGGACGGGGGACAGTATGGCTACACCTTC. Translating gives CASSNFPDGGQYGYTF.

The chain uses TRBV10-2 and TRBJ2-3; D possibly corresponds to TRBD2 (5 bases). V was pared by 8 bases and J by 3 bases, with 18 bases between. The CDR3 contains 15 residues. Germline V gene lookup returns CDR1 WSHSY and CDR2 SAAADI. The CDR3 DNA follows: TGCGCCAGCGGCCCCACAAACTCGGGGACAGATACGCAGTATTTT. Its translation: CASGPTNSGTDTQYF.

The chain has TRBV30 and TRBJ2-7; 7 positions match TRBD1. V gave up 2 bases and J gave up 4 bases; unmatched junction bases: 11. The germline CDR1 and CDR2 sequences are GTSNPN and SVGIG (reference sequence). The CDR3 spans 15 residues. This chain's CDR3 is CAWSPIAPRGYEQYF. The CDR3 nucleotides read TGTGCCTGGAGTCCCATCGCGCCCAGGGGGTACGAGCAGTACTTC.

The chain is built from TRBV18 and TRBJ1-3, with D unresolved. Germline loops: CDR1 KGHSH, CDR2 LQKENI. This CDR3 has 14 amino acids. V was cut by 9 bases and J by 0 bases, with 12 bases left in between. CDR3 sequence reads: CASSSGASGNTIYF. Here the CDR3 DNA reads TGTGCCAGTTCCTCGGGTGCCTCTGGAAACACCATATATTTT.

In this sample, this clone turned up a few times. The chain couples TRBV5-1 to TRBJ2-7; D remains unclear. V lost 0 bases and J lost 5, with 9 bases in between. The V gene's germline CDR1 is SGHRS and CDR2 YFSETQ. The CDR3 totals 13 residues. CDR3 sequence reads: CASSLGPLNEQYF. CDR3 nucleotides: TGCGCCAGCAGCTTGGGGCCTCTGAACGAGCAGTACTTC. The full variable domain, with the rest looked up from reference TRBV5-1 and TRBJ2-7, is KAGVTQTPRYLIKTRGQQVTLSCSPISGHRSVSWYQQTPGQGLQFLFEYFSETQRNKGNFPGRFSGRQFSNSRSEMNVSTLELGDSALYLCASSLGPLNEQYFGPGTRLTVT.

The rearrangement uses TRBV4-1 and TRBJ2-1, with 10 bases matching TRBD1. CDR3 length: 16 residues. The germline CDR1 and CDR2 sequences are MGHRA and YSYEKL. J gave up 6 bases and V 1 base, and 6 bases lay outside the gene matches. The CDR3 loop is CASSQVAGQGFNEQFF. For the CDR3, the DNA is TGCGCCAGCAGCCAAGTAGCGGGACAGGGGTTCAATGAGCAGTTCTTC.

This clone occurred a few times. The genes are TRBV27 and TRBJ1-1, with a tentative D call TRBD1 (6 bases). The length of the CDR3 is 13 residues. Trimming removed 3 bases from V and 4 bases from J, with 9 bases in between. The germline CDR1 and CDR2 sequences are MNHEY and SMNVEV (reference sequence). The CDR3 nucleotides are TGTGCCAGCAGTTTCCAGGGGAGCACTGAAGCTTTCTTT. The encoded protein is CASSFQGSTEAFF.

DNA of the CDR3: TGTGCCAGCAGCTTGGCTGCATCTCCGTCGACCTACGAGCAGTACTTC. It translates to CASSLAASPSTYEQYF. This chain uses TRBV5-4 with TRBJ2-7; D call uncertain. Germline CDR1 SGHNT, CDR2 YYREEE (reference sequence). This CDR3 spans 16 amino acids. Trimming cost V 0 bases and J 2 bases, with 15 bases left between them.

This clone was picked up a small number of times. The chain joins TRBV5-1 to TRBJ2-3, with D possibly being TRBD1 (6 bases). V shed 7 bases and J shed 4 bases, with 13 bases lying between them. The CDR3 loop spans 13 amino acids. Germline V gene lookup returns CDR1 SGHRS and CDR2 YFSETQ. CDR3 residues: CASSWQGSDTQYF. CDR3 sequence (DNA): TGCGCCAGCTCGTGGCAGGGGTCAGATACGCAGTATTTT.

The rearrangement uses TRBV10-1 and TRBJ2-2; 8 nucleotides match TRBD2. The V and J ends lost 4 bases and 6 bases, in that order; junction bases with no gene match: 4. The CDR3 consists of 14 residues. Germline CDR1 WNHNN, CDR2 SYGVQD (reference sequence). The CDR3 bases are TGCGCCAGCAGTGTCTCTAGCGGGTCCGGGGAGCTGTTTTTT. Protein sequence: CASSVSSGSGELFF.

V usage is TRBV14 and J usage is TRBJ1-4; no clear D gene. V was cut by 1 base and J by 4 bases, with 16 bases left in between. The V gene's germline CDR1 is SGHDN and CDR2 FVKESK. The CDR3 is made up of 17 amino acids. For the CDR3, the DNA is TGTGCCAGCAGCCAAGGATCACTGGGTCCCCTTAATGAAAAACTGTTTTTT. This encodes CASSQGSLGPLNEKLFF. The entire variable domain, with the rest obtained from reference TRBV14 and TRBJ1-4, is as follows: EAGVTQFPSHSVIEKGQTVTLRCDPISGHDNLYWYRRVMGKEIKFLLHFVKESKQDESGMPNNRFLAERTGGTYSTLKVQPAELEDSGVYFCASSQGSLGPLNEKLFFGSGTQLSVL.